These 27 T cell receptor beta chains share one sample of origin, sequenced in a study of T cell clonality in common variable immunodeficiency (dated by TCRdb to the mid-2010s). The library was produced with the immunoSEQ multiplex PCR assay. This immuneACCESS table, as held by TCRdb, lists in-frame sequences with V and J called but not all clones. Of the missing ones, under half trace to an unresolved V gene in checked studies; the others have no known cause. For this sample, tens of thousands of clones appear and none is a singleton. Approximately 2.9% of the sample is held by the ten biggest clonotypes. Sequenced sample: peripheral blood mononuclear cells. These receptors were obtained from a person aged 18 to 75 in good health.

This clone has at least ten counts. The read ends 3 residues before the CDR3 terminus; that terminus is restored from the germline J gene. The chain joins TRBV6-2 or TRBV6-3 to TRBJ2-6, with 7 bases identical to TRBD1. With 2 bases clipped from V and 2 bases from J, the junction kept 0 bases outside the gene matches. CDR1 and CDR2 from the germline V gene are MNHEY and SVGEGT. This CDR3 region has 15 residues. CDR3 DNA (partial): TGTGCCAGCAGTTACCAGGGGGCTGGGGCCAACGTC. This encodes CASSYQGAGANV. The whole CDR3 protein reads CASSYQGAGANVLTF.

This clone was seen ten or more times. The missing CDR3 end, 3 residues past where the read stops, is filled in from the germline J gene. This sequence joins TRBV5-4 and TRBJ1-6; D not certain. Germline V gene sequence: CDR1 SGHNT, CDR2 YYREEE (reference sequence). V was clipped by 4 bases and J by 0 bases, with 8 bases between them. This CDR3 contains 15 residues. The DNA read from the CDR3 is TGTGCCAGCAGCCCCAGGAGCTCCTATAATTCACCC. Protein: CASSPRSSYNSP. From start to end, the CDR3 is CASSPRSSYNSPLHF.

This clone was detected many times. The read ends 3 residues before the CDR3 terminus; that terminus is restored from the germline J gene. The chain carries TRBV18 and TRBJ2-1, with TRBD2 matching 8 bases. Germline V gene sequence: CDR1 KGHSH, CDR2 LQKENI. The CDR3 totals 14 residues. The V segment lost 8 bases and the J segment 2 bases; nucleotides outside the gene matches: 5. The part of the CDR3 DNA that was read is TGTGCCAGCGTACCGGGACTAGCCTACAATGAG. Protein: CASVPGLAYNE. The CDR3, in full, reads CASVPGLAYNEQFF. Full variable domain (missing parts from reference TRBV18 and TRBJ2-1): NAGVMQNPRHLVRRRGQEARLRCSPMKGHSHVYWYRQLPEEGLKFMVYLQKENIIDESGMPKERFSAEFPKEGPSILRIQQVVRGDSAAYFCASVPGLAYNEQFFGPGTRLTVL.

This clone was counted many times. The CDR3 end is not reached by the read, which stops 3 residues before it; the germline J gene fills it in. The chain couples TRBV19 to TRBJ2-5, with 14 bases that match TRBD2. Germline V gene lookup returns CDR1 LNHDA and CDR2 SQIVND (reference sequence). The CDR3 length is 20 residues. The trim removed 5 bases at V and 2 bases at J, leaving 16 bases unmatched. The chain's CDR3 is CASSPGLAGAISGFQETQYF. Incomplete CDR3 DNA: TGTGCCAGTAGTCCGGGACTAGCGGGAGCTATCTCGGGATTTCAAGAGACC.

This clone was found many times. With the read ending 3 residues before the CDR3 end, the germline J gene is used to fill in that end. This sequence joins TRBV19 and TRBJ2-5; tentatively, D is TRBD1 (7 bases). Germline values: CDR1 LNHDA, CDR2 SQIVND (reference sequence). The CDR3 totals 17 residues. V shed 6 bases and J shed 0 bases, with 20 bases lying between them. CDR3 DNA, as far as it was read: TGTGCCAGTAGGGATACAGGGGTCGCGGGGTACCAAGAGACC. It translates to CASRDTGVAGYQET. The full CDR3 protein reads CASRDTGVAGYQETQYF.

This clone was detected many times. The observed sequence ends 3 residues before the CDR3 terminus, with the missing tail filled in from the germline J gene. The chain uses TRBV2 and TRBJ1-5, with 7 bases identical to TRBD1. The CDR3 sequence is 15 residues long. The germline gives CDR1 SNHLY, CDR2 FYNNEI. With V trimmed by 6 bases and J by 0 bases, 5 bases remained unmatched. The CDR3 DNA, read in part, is TGTGCCAGCAGCCCGACAGGGAATAGCAATCAGCCC. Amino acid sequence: CASSPTGNSNQP. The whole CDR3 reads CASSPTGNSNQPQHF. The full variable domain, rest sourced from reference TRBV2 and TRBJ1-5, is EPEVTQTPSHQVTQMGQEVILRCVPISNHLYFYWYRQILGQKVEFLVSFYNNEISEKSEIFDDQFSVERPDGSNFTLKIRSTKLEDSAMYFCASSPTGNSNQPQHFGDGTRLSIL.

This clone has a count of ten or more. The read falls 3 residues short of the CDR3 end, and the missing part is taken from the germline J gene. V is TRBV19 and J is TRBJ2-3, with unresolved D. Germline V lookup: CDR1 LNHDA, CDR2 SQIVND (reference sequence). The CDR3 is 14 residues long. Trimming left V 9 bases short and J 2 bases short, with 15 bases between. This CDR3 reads CASQLSILTDTQYF. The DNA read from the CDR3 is TGTGCCAGCCAACTTTCTATCCTCACAGATACG. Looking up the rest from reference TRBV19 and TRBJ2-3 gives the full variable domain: DGGITQSPKYLFRKEGQNVTLSCEQNLNHDAMYWYRQDPGQGLRLIYYSQIVNDFQKGDIAEGYSVSREKKESFPLTVTSAQKNPTAFYLCASQLSILTDTQYFGPGTRLTVL.

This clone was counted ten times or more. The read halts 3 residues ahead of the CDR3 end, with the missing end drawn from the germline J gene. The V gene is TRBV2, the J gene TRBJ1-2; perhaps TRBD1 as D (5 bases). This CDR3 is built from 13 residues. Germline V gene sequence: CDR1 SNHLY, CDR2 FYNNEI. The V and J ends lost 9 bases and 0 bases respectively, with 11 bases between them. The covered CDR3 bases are TGTGCCAGTAGGGCAGGGTCTAACTATGGC. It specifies CASRAGSNYG. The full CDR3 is CASRAGSNYGYTF.

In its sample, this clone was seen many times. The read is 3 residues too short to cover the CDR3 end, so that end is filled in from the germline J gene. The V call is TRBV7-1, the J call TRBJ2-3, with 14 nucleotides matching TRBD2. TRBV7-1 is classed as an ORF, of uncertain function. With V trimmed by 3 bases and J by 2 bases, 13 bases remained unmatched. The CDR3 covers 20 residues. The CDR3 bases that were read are TGTGCCAGCAGCTCTACCGGGACTAGCGGGAGTCGGCGCTCCACAGATACG. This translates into CASSSTGTSGSRRSTDT. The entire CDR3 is CASSSTGTSGSRRSTDTQYF.

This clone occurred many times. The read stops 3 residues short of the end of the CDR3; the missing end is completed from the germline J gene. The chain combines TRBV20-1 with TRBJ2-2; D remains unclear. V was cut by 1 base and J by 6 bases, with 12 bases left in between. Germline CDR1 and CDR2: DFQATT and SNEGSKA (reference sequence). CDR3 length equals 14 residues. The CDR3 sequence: CSARAPEGPGELFF. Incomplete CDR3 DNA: TGCAGTGCTAGAGCACCCGAAGGGCCCGGGGAG.

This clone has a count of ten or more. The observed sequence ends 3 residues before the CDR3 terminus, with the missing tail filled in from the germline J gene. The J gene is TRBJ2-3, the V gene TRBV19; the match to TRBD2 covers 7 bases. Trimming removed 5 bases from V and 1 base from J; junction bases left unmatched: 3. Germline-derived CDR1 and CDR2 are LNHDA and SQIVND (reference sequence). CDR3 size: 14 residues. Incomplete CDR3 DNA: TGTGCCAGTAGTCGCGGGGGAGGCACAGATACG. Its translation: CASSRGGGTDT. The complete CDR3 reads CASSRGGGTDTQYF.

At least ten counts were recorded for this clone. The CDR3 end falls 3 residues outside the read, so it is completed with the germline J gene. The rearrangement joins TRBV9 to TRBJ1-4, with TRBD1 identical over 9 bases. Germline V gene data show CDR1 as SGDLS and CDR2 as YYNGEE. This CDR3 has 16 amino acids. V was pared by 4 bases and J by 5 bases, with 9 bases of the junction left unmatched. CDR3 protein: CASSPKRQGGNEKLFF. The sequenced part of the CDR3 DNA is TGTGCCAGCAGCCCGAAGCGACAGGGGGGAAATGAAAAA.

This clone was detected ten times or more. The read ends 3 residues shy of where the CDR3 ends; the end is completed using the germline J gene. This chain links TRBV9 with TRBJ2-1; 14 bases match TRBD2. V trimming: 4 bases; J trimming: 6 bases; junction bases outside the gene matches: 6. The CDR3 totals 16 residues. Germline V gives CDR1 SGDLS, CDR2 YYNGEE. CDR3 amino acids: CASSSRGTSGGNEQFF. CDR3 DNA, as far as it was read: TGTGCCAGCAGCTCCCGCGGGACTAGCGGGGGCAATGAG.

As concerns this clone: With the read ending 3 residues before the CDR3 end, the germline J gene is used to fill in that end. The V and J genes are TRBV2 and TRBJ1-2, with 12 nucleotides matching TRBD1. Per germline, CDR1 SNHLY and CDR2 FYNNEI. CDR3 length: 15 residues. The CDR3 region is CAGDRGPSGGNDYTF. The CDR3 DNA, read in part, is TGTGCCGGGGACAGGGGGCCTAGCGGGGGGAATGAC.

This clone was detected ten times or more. CDR3 DNA (partial): TGTGCCAGCAGTTTGGGGCAGGGGGGCAATGAG. It yields the protein CASSLGQGGNE. The full CDR3 sequence reads CASSLGQGGNEQFF. This chain uses TRBV12-3 or TRBV12-4 with TRBJ2-1; a weak D match, TRBD1 (7 bases). The read halts 3 residues ahead of the CDR3 end, with the missing end drawn from the germline J gene. V was trimmed by 3 bases and J by 6 bases, leaving 12 bases between them. The CDR3 loop spans 14 amino acids.

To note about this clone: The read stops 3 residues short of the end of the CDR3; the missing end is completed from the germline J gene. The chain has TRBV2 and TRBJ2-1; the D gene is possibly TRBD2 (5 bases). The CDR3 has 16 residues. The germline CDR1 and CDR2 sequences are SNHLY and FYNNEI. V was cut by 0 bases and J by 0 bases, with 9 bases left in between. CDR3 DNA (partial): TGTGCCAGCAGTGAAGCGGACTTAAGCTCCTACAATGAG. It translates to CASSEADLSSYNE. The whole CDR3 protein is CASSEADLSSYNEQFF.

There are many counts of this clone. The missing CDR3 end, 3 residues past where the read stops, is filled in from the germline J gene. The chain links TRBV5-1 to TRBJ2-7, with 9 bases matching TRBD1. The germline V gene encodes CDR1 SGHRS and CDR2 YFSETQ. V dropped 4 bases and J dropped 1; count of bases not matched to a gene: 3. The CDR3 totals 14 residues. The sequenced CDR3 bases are TGCGCCAGCAGCGAGGACAGGGGATCCTACGAG. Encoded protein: CASSEDRGSYE. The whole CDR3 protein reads CASSEDRGSYEQYF.

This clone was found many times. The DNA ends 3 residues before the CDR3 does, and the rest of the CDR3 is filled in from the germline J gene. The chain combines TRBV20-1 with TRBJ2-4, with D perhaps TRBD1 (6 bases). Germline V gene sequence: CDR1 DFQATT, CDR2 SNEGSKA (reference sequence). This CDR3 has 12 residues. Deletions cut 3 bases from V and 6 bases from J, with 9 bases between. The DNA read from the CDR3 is TGCAGTGCTAGGGTAGGGGGAAACATT. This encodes CSARVGGNI. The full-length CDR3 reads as CSARVGGNIQYF.

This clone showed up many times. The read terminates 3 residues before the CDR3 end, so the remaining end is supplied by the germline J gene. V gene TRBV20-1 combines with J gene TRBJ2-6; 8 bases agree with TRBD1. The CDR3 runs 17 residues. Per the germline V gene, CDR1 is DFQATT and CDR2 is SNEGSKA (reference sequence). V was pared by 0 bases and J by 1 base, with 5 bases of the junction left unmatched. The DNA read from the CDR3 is TGCAGTGCTAGAGATCGGACAGGGCAGTCTGGGGCCAACGTC. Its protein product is CSARDRTGQSGANV. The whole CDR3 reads CSARDRTGQSGANVLTF.

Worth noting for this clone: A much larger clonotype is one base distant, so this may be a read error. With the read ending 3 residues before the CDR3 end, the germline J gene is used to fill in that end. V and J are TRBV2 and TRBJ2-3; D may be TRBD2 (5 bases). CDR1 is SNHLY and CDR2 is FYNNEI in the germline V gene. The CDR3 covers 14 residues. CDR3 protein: CASSVLPGNQPQYF. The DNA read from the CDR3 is TGTGCCAGCAGTGTTCTTCCGGGGAATCAGCCG. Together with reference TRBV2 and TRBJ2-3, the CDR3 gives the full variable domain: EPEVTQTPSHQVTQMGQEVILRCVPISNHLYFYWYRQILGQKVEFLVSFYNNEISEKSEIFDDQFSVERPDGSNFTLKIRSTKLEDSAMYFCASSVLPGNQPQYFGPGTRLTVL.

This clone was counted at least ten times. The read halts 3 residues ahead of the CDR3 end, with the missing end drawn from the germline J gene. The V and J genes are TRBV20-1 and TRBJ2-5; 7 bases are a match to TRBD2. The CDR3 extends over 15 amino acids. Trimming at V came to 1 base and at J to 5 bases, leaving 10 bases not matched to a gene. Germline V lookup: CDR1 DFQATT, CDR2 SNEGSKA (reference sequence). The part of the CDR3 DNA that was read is TGCAGTGCTAGAGCTTGGTACAGCGGGGTTGAGACC. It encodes CSARAWYSGVET. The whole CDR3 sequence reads CSARAWYSGVETQYF.

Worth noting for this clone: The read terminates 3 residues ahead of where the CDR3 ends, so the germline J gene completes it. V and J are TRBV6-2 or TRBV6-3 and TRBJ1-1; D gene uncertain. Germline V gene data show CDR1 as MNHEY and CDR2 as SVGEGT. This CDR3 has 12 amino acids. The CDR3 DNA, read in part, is TGTGCCAGCGCCTCTTTTCGGACTAGA. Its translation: CASASFRTR. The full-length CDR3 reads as CASASFRTRAFF.

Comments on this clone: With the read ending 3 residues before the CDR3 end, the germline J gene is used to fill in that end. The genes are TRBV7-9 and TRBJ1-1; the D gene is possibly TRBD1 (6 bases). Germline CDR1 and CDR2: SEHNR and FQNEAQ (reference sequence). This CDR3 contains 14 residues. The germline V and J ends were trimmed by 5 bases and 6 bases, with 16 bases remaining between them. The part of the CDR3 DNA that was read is TGTGCCAGCAGCGCCCAGAACAGGGTTGCTGAA. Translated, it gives CASSAQNRVAE. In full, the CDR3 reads CASSAQNRVAEAFF.

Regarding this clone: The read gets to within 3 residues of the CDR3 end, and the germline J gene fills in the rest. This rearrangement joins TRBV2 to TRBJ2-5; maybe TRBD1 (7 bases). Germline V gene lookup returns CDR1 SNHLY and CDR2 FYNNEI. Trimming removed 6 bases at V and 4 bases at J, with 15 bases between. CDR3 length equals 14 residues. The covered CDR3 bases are TGTGCCAGCAGGGTTTACAGGGGAGGAGAGACC. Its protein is CASRVYRGGET. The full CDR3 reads CASRVYRGGETQYF.

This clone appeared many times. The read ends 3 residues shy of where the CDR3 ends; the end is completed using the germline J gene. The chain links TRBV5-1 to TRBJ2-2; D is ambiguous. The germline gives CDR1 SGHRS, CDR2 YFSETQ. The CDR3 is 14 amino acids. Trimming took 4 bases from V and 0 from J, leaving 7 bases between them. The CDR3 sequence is CASSVQPNTGELFF. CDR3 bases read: TGCGCCAGCAGCGTACAGCCGAACACCGGGGAG. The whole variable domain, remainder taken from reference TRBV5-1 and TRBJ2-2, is KAGVTQTPRYLIKTRGQQVTLSCSPISGHRSVSWYQQTPGQGLQFLFEYFSETQRNKGNFPGRFSGRQFSNSRSEMNVSTLELGDSALYLCASSVQPNTGELFFGEGSRLTVL.

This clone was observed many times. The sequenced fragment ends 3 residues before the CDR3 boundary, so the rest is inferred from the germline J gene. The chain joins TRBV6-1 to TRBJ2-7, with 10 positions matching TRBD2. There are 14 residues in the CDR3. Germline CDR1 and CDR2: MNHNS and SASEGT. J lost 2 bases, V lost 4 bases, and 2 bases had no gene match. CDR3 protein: CASSGTSGPYEQYF. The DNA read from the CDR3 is TGTGCCAGCAGTGGGACTAGCGGACCCTACGAG.

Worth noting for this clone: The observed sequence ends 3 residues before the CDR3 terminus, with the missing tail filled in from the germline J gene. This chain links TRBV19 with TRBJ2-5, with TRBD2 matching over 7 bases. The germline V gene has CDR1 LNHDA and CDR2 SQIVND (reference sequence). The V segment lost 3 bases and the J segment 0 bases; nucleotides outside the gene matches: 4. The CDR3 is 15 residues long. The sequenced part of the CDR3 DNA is TGTGCCAGTAGTATGGGGCTAGCGGACCAAGAGACC. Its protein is CASSMGLADQET. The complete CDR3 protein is CASSMGLADQETQYF.